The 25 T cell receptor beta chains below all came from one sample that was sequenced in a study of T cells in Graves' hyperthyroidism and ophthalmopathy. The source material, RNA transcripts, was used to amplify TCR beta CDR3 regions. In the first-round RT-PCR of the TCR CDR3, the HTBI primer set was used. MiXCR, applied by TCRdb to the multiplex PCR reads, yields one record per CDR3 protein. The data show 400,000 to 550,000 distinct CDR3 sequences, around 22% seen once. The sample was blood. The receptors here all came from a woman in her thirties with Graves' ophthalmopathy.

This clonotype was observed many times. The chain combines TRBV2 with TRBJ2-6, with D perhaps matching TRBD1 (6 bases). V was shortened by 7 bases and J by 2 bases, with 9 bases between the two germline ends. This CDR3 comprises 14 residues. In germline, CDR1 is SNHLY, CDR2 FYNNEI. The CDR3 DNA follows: TGTGCCAGCAAAACAGGGCCTGGGGCCAACGTCCTGACTTTC. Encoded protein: CASKTGPGANVLTF. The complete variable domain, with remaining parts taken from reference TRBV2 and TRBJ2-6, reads EPEVTQTPSHQVTQMGQEVILRCVPISNHLYFYWYRQILGQKVEFLVSFYNNEISEKSEIFDDQFSVERPDGSNFTLKIRSTKLEDSAMYFCASKTGPGANVLTFGAGSRLTVL.

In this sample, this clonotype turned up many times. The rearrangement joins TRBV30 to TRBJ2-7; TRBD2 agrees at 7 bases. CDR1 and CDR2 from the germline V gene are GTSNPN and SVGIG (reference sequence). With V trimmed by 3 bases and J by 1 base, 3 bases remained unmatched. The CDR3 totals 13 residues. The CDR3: CAWSWGGSYEQYF. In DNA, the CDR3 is TGTGCCTGGAGCTGGGGGGGGTCCTACGAGCAGTACTTC.

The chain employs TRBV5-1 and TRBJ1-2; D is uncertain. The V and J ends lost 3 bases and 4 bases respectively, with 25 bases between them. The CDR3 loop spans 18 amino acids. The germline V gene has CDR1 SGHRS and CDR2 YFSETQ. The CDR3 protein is CASSSATRTAEYGYGYTF. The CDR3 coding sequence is TGCGCCAGCAGCTCCGCCACCCGGACCGCGGAGTACGGCTATGGCTACACCTTC.

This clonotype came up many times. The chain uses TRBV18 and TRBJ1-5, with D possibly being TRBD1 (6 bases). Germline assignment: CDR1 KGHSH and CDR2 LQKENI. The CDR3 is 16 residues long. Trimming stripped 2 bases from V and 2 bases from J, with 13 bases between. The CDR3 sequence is CASSPMAGDGNQPQHF. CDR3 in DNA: TGTGCCAGCTCACCAATGGCAGGGGACGGCAATCAGCCCCAGCATTTT.

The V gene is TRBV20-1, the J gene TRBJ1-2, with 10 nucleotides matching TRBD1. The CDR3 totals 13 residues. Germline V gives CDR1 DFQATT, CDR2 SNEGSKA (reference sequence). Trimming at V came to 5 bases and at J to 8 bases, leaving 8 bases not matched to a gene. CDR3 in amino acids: CSAYRDRGAGYTF. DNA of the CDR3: TGCAGTGCTTACCGGGACAGGGGAGCAGGCTACACCTTC.

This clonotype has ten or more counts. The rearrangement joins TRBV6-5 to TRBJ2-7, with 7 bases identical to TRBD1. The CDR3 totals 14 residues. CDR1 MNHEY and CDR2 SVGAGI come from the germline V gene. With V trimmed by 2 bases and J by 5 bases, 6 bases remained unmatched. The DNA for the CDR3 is TGTGCCAGCAGTTACGGGGGACAGACTCACGAGCAGTACTTC. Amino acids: CASSYGGQTHEQYF.

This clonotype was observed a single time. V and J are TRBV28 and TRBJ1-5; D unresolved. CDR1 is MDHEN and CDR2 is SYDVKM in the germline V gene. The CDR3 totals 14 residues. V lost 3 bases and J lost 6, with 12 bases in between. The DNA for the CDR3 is TGTGCCAGCAGTTTCGGAGGGATCGGTCAGCCCCAGCATTTT. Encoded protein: CASSFGGIGQPQHF.

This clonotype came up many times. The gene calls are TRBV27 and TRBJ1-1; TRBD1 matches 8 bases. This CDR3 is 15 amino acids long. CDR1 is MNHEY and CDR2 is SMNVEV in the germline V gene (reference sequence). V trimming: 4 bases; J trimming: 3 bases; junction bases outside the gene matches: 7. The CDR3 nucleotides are TGTGCCAGCAGTTCCGCGGACAGGGCCCACACTGAAGCTTTCTTT. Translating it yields CASSSADRAHTEAFF.

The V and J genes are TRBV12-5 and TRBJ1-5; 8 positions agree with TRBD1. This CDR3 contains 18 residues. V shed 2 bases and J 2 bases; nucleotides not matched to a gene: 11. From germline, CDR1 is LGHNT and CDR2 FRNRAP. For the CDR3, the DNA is TGTGCTAGTGGTTTGCCTAAAACCAGGGGGCGCGGCAATCAGCCCCAGCATTTT. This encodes CASGLPKTRGRGNQPQHF.

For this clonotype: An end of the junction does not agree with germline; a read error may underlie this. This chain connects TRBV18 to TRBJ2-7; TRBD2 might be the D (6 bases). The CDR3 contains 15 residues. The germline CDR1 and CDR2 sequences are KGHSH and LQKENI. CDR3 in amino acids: CACSPSTSRSYEQYF. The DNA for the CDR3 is TGTGCCTGCTCACCAAGCACTAGCCGGTCATACGAGCAGTACTTC.

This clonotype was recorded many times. CDR3 nucleotides: TGTGCCAGCAGTTTATCGCACCTGGGGGGGGGCTACACCTTC. It yields the protein CASSLSHLGGGYTF. The J gene is TRBJ1-2, the V gene TRBV27, with D possibly matching TRBD1 (5 bases). The CDR3 contains 14 residues. Trimming removed 0 bases from V and 8 bases from J, with 13 bases in between. Per germline, CDR1 MNHEY and CDR2 SMNVEV (reference sequence).

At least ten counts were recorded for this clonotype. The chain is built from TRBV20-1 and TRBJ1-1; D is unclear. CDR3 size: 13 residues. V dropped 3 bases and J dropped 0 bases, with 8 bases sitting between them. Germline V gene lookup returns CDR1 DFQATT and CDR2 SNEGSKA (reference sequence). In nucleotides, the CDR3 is TGCAGTGCTAGGTTCGCGTTGAACACTGAAGCTTTCTTT. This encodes CSARFALNTEAFF.

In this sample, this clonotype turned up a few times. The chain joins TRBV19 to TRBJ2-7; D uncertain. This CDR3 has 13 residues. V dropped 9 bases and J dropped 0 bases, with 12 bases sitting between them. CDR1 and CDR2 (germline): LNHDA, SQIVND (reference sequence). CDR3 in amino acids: CASQDPVSYEQYF. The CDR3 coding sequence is TGTGCCAGCCAGGACCCGGTCTCCTACGAGCAGTACTTC.

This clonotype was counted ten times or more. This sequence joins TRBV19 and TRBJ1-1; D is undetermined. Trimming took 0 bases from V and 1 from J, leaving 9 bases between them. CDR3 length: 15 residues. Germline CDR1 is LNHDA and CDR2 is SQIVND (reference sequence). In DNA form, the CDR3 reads TGTGCCAGTAGTATAGACAAGGGCCCGAACACTGAAGCTTTCTTT. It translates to CASSIDKGPNTEAFF.

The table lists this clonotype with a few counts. The CDR3 region has the DNA TGTGCCAGCAGCACTAGCGGGGGTTTAACCAAAAACATTCAGTACTTC. Translated, it gives CASSTSGGLTKNIQYF. The chain carries TRBV7-9 and TRBJ2-4; 11 bases match TRBD2. V gave up 5 bases and J gave up 2 bases; unmatched junction bases: 5. CDR1 SEHNR and CDR2 FQNEAQ come from the germline V gene (reference sequence). This CDR3 has 16 residues.

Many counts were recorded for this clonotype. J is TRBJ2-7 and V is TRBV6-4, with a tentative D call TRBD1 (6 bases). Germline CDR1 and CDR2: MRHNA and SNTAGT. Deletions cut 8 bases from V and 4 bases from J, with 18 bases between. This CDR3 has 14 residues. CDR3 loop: CASASIGGAYEQYF. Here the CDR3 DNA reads TGTGCCAGCGCCTCGATTGGGGGCGCGTACGAGCAGTACTTC.

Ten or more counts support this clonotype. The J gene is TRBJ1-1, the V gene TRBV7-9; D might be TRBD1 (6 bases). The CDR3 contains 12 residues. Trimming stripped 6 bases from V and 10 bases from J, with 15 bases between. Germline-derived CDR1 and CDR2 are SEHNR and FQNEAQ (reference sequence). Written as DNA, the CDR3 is TGTGCCAGCAGTGCAGGGGAGGGAGTAGCTTTCTTT. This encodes CASSAGEGVAFF.

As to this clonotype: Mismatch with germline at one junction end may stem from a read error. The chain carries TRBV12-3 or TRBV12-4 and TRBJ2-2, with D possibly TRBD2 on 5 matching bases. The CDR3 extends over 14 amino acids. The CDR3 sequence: CAGSFRENTGELFF. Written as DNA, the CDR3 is TGTGCCGGCAGTTTTCGGGAGAACACCGGGGAGCTGTTTTTT.

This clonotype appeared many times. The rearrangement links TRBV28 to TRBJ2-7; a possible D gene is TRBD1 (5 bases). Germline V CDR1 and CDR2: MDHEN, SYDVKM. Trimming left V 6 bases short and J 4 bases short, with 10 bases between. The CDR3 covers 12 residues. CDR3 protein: CASRQDRYEQYF. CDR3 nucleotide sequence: TGTGCCAGCAGGCAAGACAGATACGAGCAGTACTTC.

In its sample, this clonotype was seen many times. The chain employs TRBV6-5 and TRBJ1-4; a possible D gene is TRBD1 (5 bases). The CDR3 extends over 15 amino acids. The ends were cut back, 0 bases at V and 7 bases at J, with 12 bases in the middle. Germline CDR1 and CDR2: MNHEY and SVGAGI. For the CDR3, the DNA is TGTGCCAGCAGTTACTCGGGGGGTTTGGTTGAAAAACTGTTTTTT. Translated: CASSYSGGLVEKLFF.

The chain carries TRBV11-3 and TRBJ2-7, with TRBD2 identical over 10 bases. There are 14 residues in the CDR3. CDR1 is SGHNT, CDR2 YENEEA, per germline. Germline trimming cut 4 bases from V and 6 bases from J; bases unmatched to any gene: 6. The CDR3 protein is CASSSSGTSVEQYF. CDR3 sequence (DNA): TGTGCCAGCAGCTCCTCCGGGACTAGCGTCGAGCAGTACTTC.

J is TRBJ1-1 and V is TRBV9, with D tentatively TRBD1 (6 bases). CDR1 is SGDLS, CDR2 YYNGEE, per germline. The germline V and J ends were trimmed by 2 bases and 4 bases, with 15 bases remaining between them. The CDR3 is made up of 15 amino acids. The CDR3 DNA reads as TGTGCCAGCAGCGTCTCACAGGGTATGGGCACTGAAGCTTTCTTT. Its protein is CASSVSQGMGTEAFF. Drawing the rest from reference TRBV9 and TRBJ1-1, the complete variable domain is DSGVTQTPKHLITATGQRVTLRCSPRSGDLSVYWYQQSLDQGLQFLIQYYNGEERAKGNILERFSAQQFPDLHSELNLSSLELGDSALYFCASSVSQGMGTEAFFGQGTRLTVV.

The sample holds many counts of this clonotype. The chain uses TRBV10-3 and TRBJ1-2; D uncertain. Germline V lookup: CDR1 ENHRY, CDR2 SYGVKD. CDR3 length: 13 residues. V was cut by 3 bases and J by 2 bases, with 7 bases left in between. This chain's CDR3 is CAISDEGNYGYTF. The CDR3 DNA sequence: TGTGCCATCAGTGATGAGGGAAACTATGGCTACACCTTC.

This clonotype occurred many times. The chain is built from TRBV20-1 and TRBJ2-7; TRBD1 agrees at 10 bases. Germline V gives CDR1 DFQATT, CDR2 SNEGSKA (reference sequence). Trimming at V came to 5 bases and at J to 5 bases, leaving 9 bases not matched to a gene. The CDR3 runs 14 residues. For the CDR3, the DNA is TGCAGTGCTTCGAACCGGGACAGGGGCCACGAGCAGTACTTC. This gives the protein CSASNRDRGHEQYF.

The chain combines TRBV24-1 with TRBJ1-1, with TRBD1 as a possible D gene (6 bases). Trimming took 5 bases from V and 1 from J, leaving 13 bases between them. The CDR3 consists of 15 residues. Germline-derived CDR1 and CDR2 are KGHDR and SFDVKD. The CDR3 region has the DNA TGTGCCACCAGTGGGGCAGGGGCGGCGAACACTGAAGCTTTCTTT. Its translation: CATSGAGAANTEAFF.